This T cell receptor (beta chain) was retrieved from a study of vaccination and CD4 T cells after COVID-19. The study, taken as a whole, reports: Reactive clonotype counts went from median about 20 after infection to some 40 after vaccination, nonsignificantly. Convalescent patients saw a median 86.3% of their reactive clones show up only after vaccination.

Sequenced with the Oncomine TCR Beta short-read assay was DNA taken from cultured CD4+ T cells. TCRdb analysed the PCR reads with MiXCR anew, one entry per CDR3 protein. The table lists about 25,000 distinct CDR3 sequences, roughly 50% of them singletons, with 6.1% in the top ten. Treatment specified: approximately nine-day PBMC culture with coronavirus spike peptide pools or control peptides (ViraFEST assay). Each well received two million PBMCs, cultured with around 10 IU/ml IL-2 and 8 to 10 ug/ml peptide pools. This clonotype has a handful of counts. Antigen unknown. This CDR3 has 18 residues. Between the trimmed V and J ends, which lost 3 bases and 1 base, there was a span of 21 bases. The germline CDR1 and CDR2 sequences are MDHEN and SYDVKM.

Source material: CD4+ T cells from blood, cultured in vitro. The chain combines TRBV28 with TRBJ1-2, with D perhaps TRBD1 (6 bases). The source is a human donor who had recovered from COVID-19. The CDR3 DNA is TGTGCCAGCAGTTTCTCCATTGGGGGCATAGGCCTTAACTATGGCTACACCTTC. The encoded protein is CASSFSIGGIGLNYGYTF.